This T cell receptor (beta chain) originates from a study of blood T cell repertoires in COVID-19. V gave up 4 bases and J gave up 0 bases, with 11 bases separating them. Looked up from germline, CDR1 is SGHKS and CDR2 is YYEKEE (reference sequence). The CDR3 contains 15 residues. Assay: immunoSEQ multiplex PCR; the TCRdb copy retains only in-frame clones and omits some. Here the sample spans roughly 100,000 clones, about 84% being singletons. Sequenced: peripheral blood. The V gene is TRBV5-5, the J gene TRBJ1-3, with a weak D call TRBD1 (5 bases). The receptor was isolated from a woman between 55 and 75 years old with acute or convalescent COVID-19. DNA of the CDR3: TGTGCCAGCAGCCGGGGGGATTACTCTGGAAACACCATATATTTT. Its protein product is CASSRGDYSGNTIYF. The whole variable domain, filled in from reference TRBV5-5 and TRBJ1-3, reads DAGVTQSPTHLIKTRGQQVTLRCSPISGHKSVSWYQQVLGQGPQFIFQYYEKEERGRGNFPDRFSARQFPNYSSELNVNALLLGDSALYLCASSRGDYSGNTIYFGEGSWLTVV.